Listed below are T cell receptor beta chains from one sample, sequenced in a study of post-analysis software for immune sequencing data. TCRdb passed the PCR reads through MiXCR, listing each CDR3 protein once. The data contain some 450,000 distinct CDR3 sequences, under 55% of them singletons. The sequenced material came from blood. These receptors all stem from a girl between 5 and 17 years old with multiple sclerosis. Each CDR3 is given with its conserved first and last residue. Where a row states a size, it is once, few, many or the class of an expanded clone; other rows omit it.

size	V	J	CDR3
-	TRBV7-3	TRBJ2-1	CASSTRAEYNEQFF
-	TRBV5-1	TRBJ2-5	CASSLGQGRGARETQYF
-	TRBV5-1	TRBJ2-3	CASSLGADVDTQYF
once	TRBV5-1	TRBJ2-7	CANSFPGSLKGEQYF
-	TRBV20-1	TRBJ1-4	CSAAGTGLNEKRFF
many	TRBV20-1	TRBJ2-1	CSARSSMERGHEQFF
-	TRBV29-1	TRBJ1-3	CSARGGGSGNTIYF
-	TRBV6-5	TRBJ2-7	CASSPNGGGGYEQYF
-	TRBV5-1	TRBJ2-1	CASSLETPGDEQFF
-	TRBV12-3/TRBV12-4	TRBJ2-7	CASSLTPGGYEQYF
few	TRBV29-1	TRBJ2-1	CSVRDGTRNEQFF
few	TRBV7-3	TRBJ2-5	CASSLTGTGGAETQYF
-	TRBV12-3/TRBV12-4	TRBJ2-1	CASLPLNSSYNGQFF
-	TRBV28	TRBJ2-7	CASSLTGGVYEQYF
many	TRBV5-1	TRBJ2-7	CASSLGGGSSYEQYF
-	TRBV9	TRBJ1-3	CASSVGEGGLFSGNTIYF